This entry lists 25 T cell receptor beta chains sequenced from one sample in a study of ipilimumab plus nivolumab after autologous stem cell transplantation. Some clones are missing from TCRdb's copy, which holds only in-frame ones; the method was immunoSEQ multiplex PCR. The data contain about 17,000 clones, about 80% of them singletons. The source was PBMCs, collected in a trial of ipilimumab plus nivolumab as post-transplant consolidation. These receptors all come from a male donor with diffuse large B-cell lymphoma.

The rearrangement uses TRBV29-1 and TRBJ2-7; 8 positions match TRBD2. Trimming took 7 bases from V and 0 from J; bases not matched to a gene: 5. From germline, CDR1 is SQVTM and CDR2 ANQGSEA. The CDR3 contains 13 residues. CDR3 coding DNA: TGCAGCGCTACACTAGCGGCCTCCTACGAGCAGTACTTC. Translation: CSATLAASYEQYF.

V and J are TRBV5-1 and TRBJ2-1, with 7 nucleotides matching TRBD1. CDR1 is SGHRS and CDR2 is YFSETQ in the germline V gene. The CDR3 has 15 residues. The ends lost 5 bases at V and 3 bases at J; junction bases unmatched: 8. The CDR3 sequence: CASSFSGDSYNEQFF. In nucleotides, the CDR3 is TGCGCCAGCAGTTTCTCAGGGGACAGCTACAATGAGCAGTTCTTC.

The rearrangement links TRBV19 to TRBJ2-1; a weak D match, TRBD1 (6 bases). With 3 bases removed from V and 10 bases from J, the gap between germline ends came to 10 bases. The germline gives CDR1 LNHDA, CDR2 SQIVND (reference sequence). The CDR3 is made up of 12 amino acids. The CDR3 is CASSIRGWEQFF. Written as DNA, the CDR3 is TGTGCCAGTAGTATCAGGGGTTGGGAGCAGTTCTTC.

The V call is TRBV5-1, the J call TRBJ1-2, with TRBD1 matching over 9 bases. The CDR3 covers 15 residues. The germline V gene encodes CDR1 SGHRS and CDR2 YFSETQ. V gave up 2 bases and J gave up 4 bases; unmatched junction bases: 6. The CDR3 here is CASSFRDRAAYGYTF. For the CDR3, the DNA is TGCGCCAGCAGCTTCCGGGACAGGGCAGCCTATGGCTACACCTTC.

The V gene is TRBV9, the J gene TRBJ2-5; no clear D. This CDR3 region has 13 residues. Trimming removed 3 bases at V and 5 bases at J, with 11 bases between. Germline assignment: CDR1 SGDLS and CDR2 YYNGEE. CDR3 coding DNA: TGTGCCAGCAGCGCGGCTAGGATGGAGACCCAGTACTTC. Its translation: CASSAARMETQYF.

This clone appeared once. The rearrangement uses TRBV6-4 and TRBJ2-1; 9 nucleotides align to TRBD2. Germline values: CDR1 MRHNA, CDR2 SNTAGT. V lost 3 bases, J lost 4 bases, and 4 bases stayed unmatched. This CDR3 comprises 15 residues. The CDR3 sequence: CASSEVAGDYNEQFF. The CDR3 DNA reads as TGTGCCAGCAGTGAGGTAGCGGGGGATTACAATGAGCAGTTCTTC.

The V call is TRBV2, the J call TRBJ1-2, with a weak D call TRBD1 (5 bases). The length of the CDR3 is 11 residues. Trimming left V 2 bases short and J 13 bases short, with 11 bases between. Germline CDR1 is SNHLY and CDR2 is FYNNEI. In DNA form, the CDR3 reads TGTGCCAGCAGTGAAATAGGGGTCTGCACCTTC. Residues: CASSEIGVCTF.

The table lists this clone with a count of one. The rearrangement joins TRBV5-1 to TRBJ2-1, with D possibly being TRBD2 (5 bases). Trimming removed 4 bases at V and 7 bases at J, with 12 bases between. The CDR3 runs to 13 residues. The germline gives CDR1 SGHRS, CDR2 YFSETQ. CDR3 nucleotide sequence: TGCGCCAGCAGCCCGGAGTCGGGAAATGAGCAGTTCTTC. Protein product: CASSPESGNEQFF.

As DNA, the CDR3 is TGTGCCACTGCCCGGACAGGGGGCATGAACACTGAAGCTTTCTTT. Its protein is CATARTGGMNTEAFF. This chain connects TRBV6-5 to TRBJ1-1; 11 bases match TRBD1. V was clipped by 10 bases and J by 0 bases; unmatched bases: 7. The germline V gene encodes CDR1 MNHEY and CDR2 SVGAGI. The CDR3 spans 15 residues.

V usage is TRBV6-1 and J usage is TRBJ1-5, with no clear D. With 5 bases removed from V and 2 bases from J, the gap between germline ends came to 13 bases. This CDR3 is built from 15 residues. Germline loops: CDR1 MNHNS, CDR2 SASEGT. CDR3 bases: TGTGCCAGCAGTCCCCGGTTAGAGGGCAATCAGCCCCAGCATTTT. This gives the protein CASSPRLEGNQPQHF.

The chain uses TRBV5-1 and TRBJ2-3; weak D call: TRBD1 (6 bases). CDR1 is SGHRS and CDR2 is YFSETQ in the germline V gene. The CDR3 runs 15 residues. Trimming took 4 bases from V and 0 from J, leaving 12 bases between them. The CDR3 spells CASSHTDRSTDTQYF. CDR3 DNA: TGCGCCAGCAGCCATACGGACAGAAGCACAGATACGCAGTATTTT.

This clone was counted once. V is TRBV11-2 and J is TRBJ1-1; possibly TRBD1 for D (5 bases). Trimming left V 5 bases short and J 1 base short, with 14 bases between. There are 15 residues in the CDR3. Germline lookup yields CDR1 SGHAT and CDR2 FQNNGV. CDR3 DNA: TGTGCCAGCAGCCAAGGAGGGCAGGGGAACACTGAAGCTTTCTTT. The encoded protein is CASSQGGQGNTEAFF.

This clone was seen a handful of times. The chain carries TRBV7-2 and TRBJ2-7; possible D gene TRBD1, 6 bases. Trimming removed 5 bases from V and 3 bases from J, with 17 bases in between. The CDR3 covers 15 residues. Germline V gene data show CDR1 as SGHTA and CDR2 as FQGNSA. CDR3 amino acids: CASSPGTGQYYEQYF. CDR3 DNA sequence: TGTGCCAGCAGCCCCGGAACCGGACAGTACTACGAGCAGTACTTC.

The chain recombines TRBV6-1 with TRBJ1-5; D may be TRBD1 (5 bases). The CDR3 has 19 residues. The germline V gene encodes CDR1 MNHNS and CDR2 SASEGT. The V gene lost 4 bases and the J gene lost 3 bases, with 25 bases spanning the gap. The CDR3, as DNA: TGTGCCAGCAGTGTGGGGACTGGCCGGACGGTGGGCTTCAATCAGCCCCAGCATTTT. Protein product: CASSVGTGRTVGFNQPQHF.

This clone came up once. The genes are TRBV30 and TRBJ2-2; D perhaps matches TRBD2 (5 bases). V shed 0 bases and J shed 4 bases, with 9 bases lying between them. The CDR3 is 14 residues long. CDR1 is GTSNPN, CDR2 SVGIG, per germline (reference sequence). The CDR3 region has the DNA TGTGCCTGGAGTGTAGGAGGAGGCACCGGGGAGCTGTTTTTT. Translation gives CAWSVGGGTGELFF.

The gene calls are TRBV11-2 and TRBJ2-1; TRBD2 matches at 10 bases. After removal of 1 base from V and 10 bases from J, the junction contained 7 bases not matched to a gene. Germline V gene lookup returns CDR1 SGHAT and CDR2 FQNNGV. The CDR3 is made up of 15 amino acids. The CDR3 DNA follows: TGTGCCAGCAGCTTAGCTCAGCGGGGGGGCGAAGAGCAGTTCTTC. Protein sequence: CASSLAQRGGEEQFF.

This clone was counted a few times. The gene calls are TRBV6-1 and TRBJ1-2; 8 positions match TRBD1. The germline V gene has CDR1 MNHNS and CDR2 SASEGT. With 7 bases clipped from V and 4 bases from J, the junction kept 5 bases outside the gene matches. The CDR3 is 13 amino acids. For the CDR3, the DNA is TGTGCCAGCACCCTAGACAGGGGCTATGGCTACACCTTC. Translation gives CASTLDRGYGYTF.

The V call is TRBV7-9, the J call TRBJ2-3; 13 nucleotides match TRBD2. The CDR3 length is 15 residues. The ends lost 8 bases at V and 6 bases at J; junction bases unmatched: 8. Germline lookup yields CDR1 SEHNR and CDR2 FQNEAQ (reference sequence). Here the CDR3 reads CASGRTSGGIDTQYF. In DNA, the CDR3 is TGTGCCAGCGGAAGGACTAGCGGGGGTATCGATACGCAGTATTTT.

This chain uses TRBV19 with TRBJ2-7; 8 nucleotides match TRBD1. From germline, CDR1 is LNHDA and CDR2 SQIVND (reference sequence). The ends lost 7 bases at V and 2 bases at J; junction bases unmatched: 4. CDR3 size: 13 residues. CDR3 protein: CASKGTGTYEQYF. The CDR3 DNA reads TGTGCCAGTAAAGGGACAGGCACCTACGAGCAGTACTTC.

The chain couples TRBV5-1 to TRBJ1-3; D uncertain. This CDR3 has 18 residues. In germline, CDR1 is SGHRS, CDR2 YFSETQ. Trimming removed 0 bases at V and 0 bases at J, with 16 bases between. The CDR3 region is CASSLGAGGLYSGNTIYF. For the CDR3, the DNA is TGCGCCAGCAGCTTGGGGGCAGGAGGGCTGTACTCTGGAAACACCATATATTTT.

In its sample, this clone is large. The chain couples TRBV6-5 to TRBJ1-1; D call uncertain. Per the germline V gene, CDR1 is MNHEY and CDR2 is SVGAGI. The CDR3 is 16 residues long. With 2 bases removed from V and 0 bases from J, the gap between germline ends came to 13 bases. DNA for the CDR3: TGTGCCAGCAGTTACGAGGCAGCCAAAATGAACACTGAAGCTTTCTTT. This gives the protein CASSYEAAKMNTEAFF.

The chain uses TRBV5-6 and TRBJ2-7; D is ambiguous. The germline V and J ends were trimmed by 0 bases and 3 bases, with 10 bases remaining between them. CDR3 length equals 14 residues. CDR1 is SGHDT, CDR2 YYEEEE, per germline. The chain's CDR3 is CASSLGGDLYEQYF. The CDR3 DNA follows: TGTGCCAGCAGCTTGGGAGGTGACCTCTACGAGCAGTACTTC. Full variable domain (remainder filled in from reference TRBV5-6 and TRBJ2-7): DAGVTQSPTHLIKTRGQQVTLRCSPKSGHDTVSWYQQALGQGPQFIFQYYEEEERQRGNFPDRFSGHQFPNYSSELNVNALLLGDSALYLCASSLGGDLYEQYFGPGTRLTVT.

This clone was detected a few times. The CDR3, as DNA: TGTGCCAGTAGTATAGATGGGACAGAGCGGAATCAGCCCCAGCATTTT. Residues: CASSIDGTERNQPQHF. The chain joins TRBV19 to TRBJ1-5; TRBD1 aligns across 7 bases. The ends lost 0 bases at V and 4 bases at J; junction bases unmatched: 6. The CDR3 consists of 16 residues. CDR1 is LNHDA, CDR2 SQIVND, per germline (reference sequence).

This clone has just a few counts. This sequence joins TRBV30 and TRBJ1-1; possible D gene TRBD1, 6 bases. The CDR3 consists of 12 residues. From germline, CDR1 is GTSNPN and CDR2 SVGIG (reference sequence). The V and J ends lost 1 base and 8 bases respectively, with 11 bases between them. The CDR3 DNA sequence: TGTGCCTGGAGTGAGAGGGGGGCCGAAGCTTTCTTT. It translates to CAWSERGAEAFF.

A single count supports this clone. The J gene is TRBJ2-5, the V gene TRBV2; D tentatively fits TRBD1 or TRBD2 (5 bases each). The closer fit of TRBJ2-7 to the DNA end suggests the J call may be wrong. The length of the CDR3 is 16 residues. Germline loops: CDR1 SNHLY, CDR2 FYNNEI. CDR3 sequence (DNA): TGTGCCAGCAGTGAGGACGGGGCGGTAATCTCCTACGAGCAGTACTTC. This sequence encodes CASSEDGAVISYEQYF.